The rows below give T cell receptor beta chains drawn from one sample of a study of blood T cells in healthy people across ages. TCRdb fed the 5' RACE reads into MiXCR, producing one record per CDR3 protein. The data hold about 1.8 million distinct CDR3 sequences, with 49% observed a single time. The sample comprised blood. The source is a woman aged 40 to 49 in good health. The CDR3 runs from the conserved cysteine through the conserved F or W. A D gene is named only where the DNA matches it firmly. Clone size is given for some rows only: seen once, a few or many times, or a class if the clone is expanded.

-	TRBV5-5	TRBJ1-2	TRBD1	CASSLTGGSGYGYTF	TGTGCCAGCAGCCTTACAGGGGGCTCGGGCTATGGCTACACCTTC
-	TRBV15	TRBJ2-3	-	CATSRARWGRSDADTQYF	TGTGCCACCAGCAGAGCCAGGTGGGGAAGGAGCGACGCAGATACGCAGTATTTT
-	TRBV7-9	TRBJ1-2	-	CASSPPVGARAALNGYTF	TGTGCCAGCAGCCCCCCTGTTGGGGCCAGGGCCGCCCTGAATGGCTACACCTTC
-	TRBV7-2	TRBJ2-1	TRBD1	CASSEQNGQGQFF	TGTGCCAGCAGCGAACAGAATGGACAGGGGCAGTTCTTC
-	TRBV14	TRBJ2-5	-	CASSNRESPAETQYF	TGTGCCAGCAGCAACAGGGAAAGCCCGGCGGAGACCCAGTACTTC
few	TRBV29-1	TRBJ2-1	TRBD2	CSVESLAGGPGEQFF	TGCAGCGTTGAAAGCCTTGCGGGGGGGCCAGGTGAGCAGTTCTTC
-	TRBV5-1	TRBJ1-2	-	CASGKGDDYGYTF	TGCGCCAGTGGCAAAGGGGACGACTATGGCTACACCTTC
few	TRBV29-1	TRBJ2-4	-	CSVEQGSPNIQYF	TGCAGCGTTGAGCAAGGGTCCCCAAACATTCAGTACTTC
-	TRBV12-3/TRBV12-4	TRBJ2-1	-	CASSSTDLPVREQFF	TGTGCCAGCAGTTCGACAGACCTTCCGGTCCGTGAGCAGTTCTTC
-	TRBV6-5	TRBJ2-5	TRBD2	CASRRLAGNNEQYF	TGTGCCAGCAGGAGGCTAGCGGGGAACAATGAGCAGTACTTC
few	TRBV6-5	TRBJ1-1	-	CASSSHEGTEAFF	TGTGCCAGCAGTTCCCACGAGGGCACTGAAGCTTTCTTT
-	TRBV7-9	TRBJ2-7	TRBD2	CASRSTSGGAYNEQYF	TGTGCCAGCAGGTCGACTAGCGGGGGGGCCTACAATGAGCAGTACTTC
-	TRBV20-1	TRBJ2-7	-	CSARWTDYEQYF	TGCAGTGCTAGATGGACAGACTACGAGCAGTACTTC
-	TRBV25-1	TRBJ2-5	-	CASSLQGGYQETQYF	TGTGCCAGCAGTTTGCAGGGTGGGTACCAAGAGACCCAGTACTTC
-	TRBV5-1	TRBJ2-3	-	CASSLSGPNTDTQYF	TGCGCCAGCAGCTTGTCGGGACCAAACACAGATACGCAGTATTTT
-	TRBV27	TRBJ2-5	-	CASSLDLTAAGWEQYF	TGTGCCAGCAGTTTAGACCTGACAGCGGCCGGGTGGGAGCAGTACTTC
-	TRBV7-9	TRBJ2-1	-	CASSLETDRYNEQFF	TGTGCCAGCAGCTTAGAGACTGACCGTTACAATGAGCAGTTCTTC
-	TRBV3-1	TRBJ2-5	TRBD2	CASSQDGLAGQETQYF	TGTGCCAGCAGCCAAGATGGACTAGCGGGGCAAGAGACCCAGTACTTC
once	TRBV27	TRBJ2-7	TRBD1	CASTRTGGNEQYF	TGTGCCAGCACCCGGACAGGGGGGAATGAGCAGTACTTC
-	TRBV6-5	TRBJ2-3	-	CASSYGTAAGRVTQYF	TGTGCCAGCAGTTACGGGACGGCGGCGGGGCGAGTTACGCAGTATTTT
-	TRBV13	TRBJ2-7	-	CASSLGRDIYEQYF	TGTGCCAGCAGCTTAGGTCGGGACATCTACGAGCAGTACTTC
once	TRBV28	TRBJ2-7	TRBD2	CASRLALSYEQYF	TGTGCCAGTAGACTAGCGCTTTCCTACGAGCAGTACTTC
few	TRBV6-2/TRBV6-3	TRBJ1-5	TRBD1	CASSAGQENNQPQHF	TGTGCCAGCAGCGCCGGACAGGAAAATAATCAGCCCCAGCATTTT
-	TRBV6-2/TRBV6-3	TRBJ2-3	-	CASSPSARADTQYF	TGTGCCAGCAGCCCTTCAGCGCGTGCAGATACGCAGTATTTT
few	TRBV6-2/TRBV6-3	TRBJ1-6	-	CASSYPQGTSPLHF	TGTGCCAGCAGTTACCCCCAGGGGACTTCACCCCTCCACTTT
few	TRBV24-1	TRBJ2-6	-	CATSGQTSGANVLTF	TGTGCCACCAGTGGACAGACCTCTGGGGCCAACGTCCTGACTTTC
-	TRBV25-1	TRBJ1-5	-	CASRPSPPGDSNQPQHF	TGTGCCAGCAGGCCCTCCCCTCCAGGGGATAGCAATCAGCCCCAGCATTTT
-	TRBV11-2	TRBJ2-1	-	CASSLRSDSYNEQFF	TGTGCCAGCAGCCTCAGATCGGACTCCTACAATGAGCAGTTCTTT
-	TRBV20-1	TRBJ2-7	TRBD1	CSARDRDLYEQYF	TGCAGTGCTAGGGACAGGGACCTCTACGAGCAGTACTTC
-	TRBV28	TRBJ1-2	TRBD1	CASITGTGVRPNYGYTF	TGTGCCAGCATCACCGGGACAGGGGTTCGTCCCAACTATGGCTACACCTTC
-	TRBV20-1	TRBJ2-1	TRBD2	CSAQVSGGALNEQFF	TGCAGTGCCCAAGTTAGCGGGGGGGCTCTCAATGAGCAGTTCTTC
-	TRBV6-5	TRBJ2-3	-	CASSPDRYTDTQYF	TGTGCCAGCAGCCCAGACAGATACACAGATACGCAGTATTTT
few	TRBV29-1	TRBJ2-3	TRBD2	CSVLAGGVADTQYF	TGCAGCGTTCTGGCGGGGGGGGTAGCAGATACGCAGTATTTT
-	TRBV10-3	TRBJ2-3	-	CAIARENTDTQYF	TGTGCCATCGCAAGGGAAAACACAGATACGCAGTATTTT
few	TRBV6-2/TRBV6-3	TRBJ2-7	-	CASRSPSGVSYEQYF	TGTGCCAGCCGCTCCCCTTCGGGGGTGTCCTACGAGCAGTACTTC
-	TRBV5-1	TRBJ2-7	-	CASSRRGTSYEQYF	TGCGCCAGCAGTCGAAGGGGGACCTCCTACGAGCAGTACTTC
-	TRBV6-6	TRBJ2-1	-	CANSYQYNEQFF	TGTGCCAACAGTTACCAGTACAATGAGCAGTTCTTC
-	TRBV10-1	TRBJ1-1	-	CASTKDGQNTEAFF	TGCGCCAGCACCAAAGATGGACAGAACACTGAAGCTTTCTTT
once	TRBV15	TRBJ2-5	-	CATSRGVLYERYF	TGTGCCACCAGCAGAGGCGTCCTCTACGAGCGGTACTTC
-	TRBV5-1	TRBJ2-1	-	CASSLGAGHNEQFF	TGCGCCAGCAGCTTGGGGGCCGGACACAATGAGCAGTTCTTC
-	TRBV6-2/TRBV6-3	TRBJ1-6	-	CASSYSGSGTREMTPLHF	TGTGCCAGCAGTTACTCGGGGTCCGGGACCAGGGAAATGACACCCCTCCACTTT
-	TRBV5-1	TRBJ1-5	-	CASSSGEINQPQHF	TGCGCCAGCAGCTCAGGGGAGATCAATCAGCCCCAGCATTTT
-	TRBV29-1	TRBJ2-6	TRBD1	CSVDSWDRDSSVLTF	TGCAGCGTTGACTCTTGGGACAGGGATTCGAGCGTCCTGACTTTC
-	TRBV20-1	TRBJ1-2	-	CSARQGIGRYGYTF	TGCAGTGCTAGACAGGGGATAGGTCGTTATGGCTACACCTTC
-	TRBV5-4	TRBJ2-1	-	CASSLYEGGSYNGQFF	TGTGCCAGCAGCCTCTATGAAGGGGGGTCCTACAATGGGCAGTTCTTC